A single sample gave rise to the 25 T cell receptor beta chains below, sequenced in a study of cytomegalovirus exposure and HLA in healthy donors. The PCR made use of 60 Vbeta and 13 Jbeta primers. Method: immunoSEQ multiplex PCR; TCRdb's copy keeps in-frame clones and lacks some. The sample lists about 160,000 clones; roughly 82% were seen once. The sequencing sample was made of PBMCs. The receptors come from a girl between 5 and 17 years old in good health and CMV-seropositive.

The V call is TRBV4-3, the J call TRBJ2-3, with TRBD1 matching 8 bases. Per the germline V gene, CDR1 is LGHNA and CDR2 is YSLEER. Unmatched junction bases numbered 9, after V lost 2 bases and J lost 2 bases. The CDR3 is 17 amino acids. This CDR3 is CASSQNPGQAYTDTQYF. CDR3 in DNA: TGCGCCAGCAGCCAAAACCCGGGACAGGCATACACAGATACGCAGTATTTT.

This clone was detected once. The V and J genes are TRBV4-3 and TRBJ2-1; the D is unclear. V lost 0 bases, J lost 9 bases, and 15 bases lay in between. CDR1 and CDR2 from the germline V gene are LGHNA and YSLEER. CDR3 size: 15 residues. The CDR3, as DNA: TGCGCCAGCAGCCAAGATGGATTATTGGCGGTTGAGCAGTTCTTC. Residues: CASSQDGLLAVEQFF.

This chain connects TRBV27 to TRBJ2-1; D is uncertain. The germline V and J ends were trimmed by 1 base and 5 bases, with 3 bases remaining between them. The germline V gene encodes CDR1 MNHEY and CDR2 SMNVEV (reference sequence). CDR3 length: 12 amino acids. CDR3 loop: CASSLLNNEQFF. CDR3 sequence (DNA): TGTGCCAGCAGTTTATTAAACAATGAGCAGTTCTTC.

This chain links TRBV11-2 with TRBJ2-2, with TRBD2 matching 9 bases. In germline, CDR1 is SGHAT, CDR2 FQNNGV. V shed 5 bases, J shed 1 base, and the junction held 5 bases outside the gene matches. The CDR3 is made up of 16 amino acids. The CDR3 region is CASSPETSGNTGELFF. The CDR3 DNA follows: TGTGCCAGCAGCCCCGAGACTAGCGGGAACACCGGGGAGCTGTTTTTT.

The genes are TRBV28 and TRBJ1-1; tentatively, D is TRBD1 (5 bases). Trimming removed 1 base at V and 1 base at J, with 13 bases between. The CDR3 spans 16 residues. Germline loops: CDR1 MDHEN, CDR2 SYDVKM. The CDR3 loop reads CASSLLAGNGNTEAFF. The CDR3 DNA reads TGTGCCAGCAGTTTATTGGCAGGGAACGGGAACACTGAAGCTTTCTTT.

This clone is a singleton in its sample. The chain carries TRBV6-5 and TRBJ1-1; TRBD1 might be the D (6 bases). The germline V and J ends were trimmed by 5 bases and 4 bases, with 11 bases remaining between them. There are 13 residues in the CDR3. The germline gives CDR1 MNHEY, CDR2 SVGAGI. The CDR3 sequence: CASSHTGRTEAFF. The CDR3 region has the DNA TGTGCCAGCAGTCATACAGGGCGCACTGAAGCTTTCTTT.

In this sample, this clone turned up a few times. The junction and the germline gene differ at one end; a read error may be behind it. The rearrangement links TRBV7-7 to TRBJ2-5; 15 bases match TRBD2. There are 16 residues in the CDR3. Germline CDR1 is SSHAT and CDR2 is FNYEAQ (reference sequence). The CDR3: CASSYGLAGGTETQYF. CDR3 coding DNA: TGTGCTAGCAGCTACGGACTAGCGGGGGGGACAGAGACCCAGTACTTC. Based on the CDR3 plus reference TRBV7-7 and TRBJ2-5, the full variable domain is GAGVSQSPRYKVTKRGQDVTLRCDPISSHATLYWYQQALGQGPEFLTYFNYEAQPDKSGLPSDRFSAERPEGSISTLTIQRTEQRDSAMYRCASSYGLAGGTETQYFGPGTRLLVL.

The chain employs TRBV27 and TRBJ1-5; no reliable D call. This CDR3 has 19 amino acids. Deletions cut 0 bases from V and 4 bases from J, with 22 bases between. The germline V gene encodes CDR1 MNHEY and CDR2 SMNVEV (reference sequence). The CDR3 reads CASSLSRFELGRGNQPQHF. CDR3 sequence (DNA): TGTGCCAGCAGTTTATCGCGTTTCGAGCTAGGACGGGGTAATCAGCCCCAGCATTTT.

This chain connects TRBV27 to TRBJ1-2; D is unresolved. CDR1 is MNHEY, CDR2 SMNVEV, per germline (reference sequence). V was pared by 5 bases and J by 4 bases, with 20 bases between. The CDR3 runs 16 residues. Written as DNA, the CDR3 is TGTGCCAGCAGTCCACTTCCTGGGAGGGAGGGCTATGGCTACACCTTC. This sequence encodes CASSPLPGREGYGYTF.

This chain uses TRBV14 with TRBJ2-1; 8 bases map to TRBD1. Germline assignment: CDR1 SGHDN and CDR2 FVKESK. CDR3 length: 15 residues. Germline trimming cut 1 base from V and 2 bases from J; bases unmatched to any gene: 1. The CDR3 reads CASSQGTGPYNEQFF. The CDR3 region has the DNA TGTGCCAGCAGCCAAGGGACAGGGCCCTACAATGAGCAGTTCTTC.

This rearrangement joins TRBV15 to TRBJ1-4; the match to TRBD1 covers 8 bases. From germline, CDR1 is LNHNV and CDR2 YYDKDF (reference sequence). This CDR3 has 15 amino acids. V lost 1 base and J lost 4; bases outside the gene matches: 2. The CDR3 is CATSRATGVNEKLFF. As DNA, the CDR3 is TGTGCCACCAGCAGAGCGACAGGGGTTAATGAAAAACTGTTTTTT.

CDR3 DNA sequence: TGTGCCAGTAGCCTCGACAGGGGGCTCTGGGGCTACACCTTC. This encodes CASSLDRGLWGYTF. The chain combines TRBV19 with TRBJ1-2; TRBD1 matches at 10 bases. The CDR3 runs 14 residues. Germline CDR1 is LNHDA and CDR2 is SQIVND (reference sequence). V gave up 6 bases and J gave up 8 bases; unmatched junction bases: 9.

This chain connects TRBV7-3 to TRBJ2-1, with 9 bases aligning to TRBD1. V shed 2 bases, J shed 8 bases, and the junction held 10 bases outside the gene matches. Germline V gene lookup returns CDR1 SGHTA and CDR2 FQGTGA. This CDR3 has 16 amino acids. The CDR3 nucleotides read TGTGCCAGCAGCTTAGCGGGACAGGGAGCTTTGGATGAGCAGTTCTTC. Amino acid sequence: CASSLAGQGALDEQFF.

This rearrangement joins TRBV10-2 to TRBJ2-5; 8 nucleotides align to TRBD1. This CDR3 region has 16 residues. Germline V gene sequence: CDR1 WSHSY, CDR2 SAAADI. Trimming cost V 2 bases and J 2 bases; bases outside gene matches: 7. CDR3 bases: TGCGCCAGCAGTGAGCCGGGACAGGCTCTACAAGAGACCCAGTACTTC. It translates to CASSEPGQALQETQYF.

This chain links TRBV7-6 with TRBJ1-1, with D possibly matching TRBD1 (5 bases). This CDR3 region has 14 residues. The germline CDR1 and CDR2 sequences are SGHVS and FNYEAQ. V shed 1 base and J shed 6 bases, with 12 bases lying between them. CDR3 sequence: CASSLVPREAEAFF. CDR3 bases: TGTGCCAGCAGCTTAGTCCCCAGGGAAGCTGAAGCTTTCTTT.

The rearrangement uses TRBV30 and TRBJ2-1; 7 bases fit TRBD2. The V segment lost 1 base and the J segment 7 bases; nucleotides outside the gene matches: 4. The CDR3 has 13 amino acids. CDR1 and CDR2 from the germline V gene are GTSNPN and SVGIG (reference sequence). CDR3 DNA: TGTGCCTGGAGTGGTGATAGCGGGAATGAGCAGTTCTTC. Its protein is CAWSGDSGNEQFF. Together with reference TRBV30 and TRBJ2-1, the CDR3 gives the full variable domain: SQTIHQWPATLVQPVGSPLSLECTVEGTSNPNLYWYRQAAGRGLQLLFYSVGIGQISSEVPQNLSASRPQDRQFILSSKKLLLSDSGFYLCAWSGDSGNEQFFGPGTRLTVL.

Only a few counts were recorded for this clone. The CDR3 DNA reads as TGTGCCAGCAGCCCCGAGGCGTACACTGAAGCTTTCTTT. Its protein product is CASSPEAYTEAFF. This chain connects TRBV7-6 to TRBJ1-1; D is unresolved. Germline V lookup: CDR1 SGHVS, CDR2 FNYEAQ. This CDR3 is built from 13 residues. V was clipped by 5 bases and J by 3 bases, with 10 bases between them.

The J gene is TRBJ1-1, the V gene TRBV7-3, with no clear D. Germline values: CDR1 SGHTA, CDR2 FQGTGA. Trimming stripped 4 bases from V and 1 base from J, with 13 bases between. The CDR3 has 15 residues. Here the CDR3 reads CASSYTSEGNTEAFF. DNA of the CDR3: TGTGCCAGCAGCTACACTTCGGAGGGGAACACTGAAGCTTTCTTT. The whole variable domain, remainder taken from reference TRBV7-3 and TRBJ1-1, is GAGVSQTPSNKVTEKGKYVELRCDPISGHTALYWYRQSLGQGPEFLIYFQGTGAADDSGLPNDRFFAVRPEGSVSTLKIQRTERGDSAVYLCASSYTSEGNTEAFFGQGTRLTVV.

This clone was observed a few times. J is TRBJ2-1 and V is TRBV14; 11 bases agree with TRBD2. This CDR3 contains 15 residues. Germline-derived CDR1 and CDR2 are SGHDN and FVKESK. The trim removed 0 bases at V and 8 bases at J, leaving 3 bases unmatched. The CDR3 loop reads CASSQDSGGGDEQFF. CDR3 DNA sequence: TGTGCCAGCAGCCAAGATAGCGGGGGGGGAGATGAGCAGTTCTTC.

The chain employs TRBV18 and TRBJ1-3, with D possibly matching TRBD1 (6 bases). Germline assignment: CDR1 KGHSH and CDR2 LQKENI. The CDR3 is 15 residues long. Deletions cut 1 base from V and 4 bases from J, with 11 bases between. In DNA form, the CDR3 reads TGTGCCAGCTCACCACAACAGGGTGGAGGAAACACCATATATTTT. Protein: CASSPQQGGGNTIYF.

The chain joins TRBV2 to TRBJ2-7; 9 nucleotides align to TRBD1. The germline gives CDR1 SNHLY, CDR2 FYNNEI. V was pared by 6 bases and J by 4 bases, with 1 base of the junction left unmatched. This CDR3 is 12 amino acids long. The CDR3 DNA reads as TGTGCCAGCAGGACAGGGGGTTACGAGCAGTACTTC. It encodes CASRTGGYEQYF.

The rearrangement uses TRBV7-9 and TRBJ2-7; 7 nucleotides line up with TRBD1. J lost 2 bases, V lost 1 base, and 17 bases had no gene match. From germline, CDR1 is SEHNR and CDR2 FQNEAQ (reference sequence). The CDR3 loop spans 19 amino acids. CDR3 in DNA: TGTGCCAGCAGCTTAGGCCAGGTGGGCCCAGGGACAGACGCCTACGAGCAGTACTTC. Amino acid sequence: CASSLGQVGPGTDAYEQYF. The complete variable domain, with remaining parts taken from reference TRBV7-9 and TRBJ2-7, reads DTGVSQNPRHKITKRGQNVTFRCDPISEHNRLYWYRQTLGQGPEFLTYFQNEAQLEKSRLLSDRFSAERPKGSFSTLEIQRTEQGDSAMYLCASSLGQVGPGTDAYEQYFGPGTRLTVT.

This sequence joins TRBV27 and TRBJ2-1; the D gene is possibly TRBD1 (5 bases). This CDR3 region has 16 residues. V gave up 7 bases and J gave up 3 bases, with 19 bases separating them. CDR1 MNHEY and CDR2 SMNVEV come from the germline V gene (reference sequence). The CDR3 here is CASTLAGRVGYNEQFF. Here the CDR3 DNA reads TGTGCCAGCACCCTCGCAGGCAGGGTGGGCTACAATGAGCAGTTCTTC.

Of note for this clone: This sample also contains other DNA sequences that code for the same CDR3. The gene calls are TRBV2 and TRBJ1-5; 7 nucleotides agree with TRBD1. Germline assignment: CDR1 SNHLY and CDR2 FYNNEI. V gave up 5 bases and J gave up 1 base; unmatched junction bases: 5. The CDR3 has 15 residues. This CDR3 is CASSNDRDSNQPQHF. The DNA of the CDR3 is TGTGCCAGCAGTAACGACAGGGACAGCAATCAGCCCCAGCATTTT.

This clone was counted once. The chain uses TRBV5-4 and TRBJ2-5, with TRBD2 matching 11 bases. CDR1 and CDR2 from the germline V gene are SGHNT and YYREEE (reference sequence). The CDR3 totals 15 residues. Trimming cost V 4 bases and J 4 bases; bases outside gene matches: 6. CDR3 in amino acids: CASSHGGLAAETQYF. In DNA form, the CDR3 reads TGTGCCAGCAGCCACGGGGGACTAGCGGCAGAGACCCAGTACTTC.